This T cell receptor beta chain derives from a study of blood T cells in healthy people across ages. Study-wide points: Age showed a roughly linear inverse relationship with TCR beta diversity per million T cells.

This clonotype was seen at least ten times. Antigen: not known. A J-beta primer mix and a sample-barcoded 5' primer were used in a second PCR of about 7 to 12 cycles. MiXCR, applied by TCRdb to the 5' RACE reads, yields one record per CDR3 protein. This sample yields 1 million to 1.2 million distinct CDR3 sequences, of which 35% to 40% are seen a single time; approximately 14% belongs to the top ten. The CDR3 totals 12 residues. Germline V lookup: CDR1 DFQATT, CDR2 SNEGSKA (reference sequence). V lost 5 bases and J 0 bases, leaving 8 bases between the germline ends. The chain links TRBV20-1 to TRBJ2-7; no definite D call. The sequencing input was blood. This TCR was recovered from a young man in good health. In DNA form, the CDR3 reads TGCAGTGCTCCTAAGAGCTCCTACGAGCAGTACTTC. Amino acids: CSAPKSSYEQYF.